Listed here are 17 T cell receptor beta chains from one sample, sequenced in a study of OX40 agonist ivuxolimab in advanced cancers. Sequenced by immunoSEQ multiplex PCR; TCRdb stores in-frame clones only, minus some. The sample has about 66,000 clones; approximately 80% are singletons. The sample here was CD4+ or CD8+ T cells sorted from blood, taken in a trial of the OX40 agonist ivuxolimab. These TCRs come from an adult with an advanced solid tumor such as melanoma, head and neck, liver or kidney cancer.

The chain links TRBV5-1 to TRBJ2-3, with 7 nucleotides matching TRBD1. The CDR3 length is 15 residues. V was clipped by 4 bases and J by 0 bases; unmatched bases: 5. Looked up from germline, CDR1 is SGHRS and CDR2 is YFSETQ. The CDR3 spells CASSLQGPSTDTQYF. CDR3 nucleotide sequence: TGCGCCAGCAGCCTACAGGGGCCTAGCACAGATACGCAGTATTTT. Supplemented by reference TRBV5-1 and TRBJ2-3, the full variable domain reads KAGVTQTPRYLIKTRGQQVTLSCSPISGHRSVSWYQQTPGQGLQFLFEYFSETQRNKGNFPGRFSGRQFSNSRSEMNVSTLELGDSALYLCASSLQGPSTDTQYFGPGTRLTVL.

V is TRBV5-4 and J is TRBJ1-3; 8 bases map to TRBD1. The CDR3 covers 12 residues. Germline CDR1 is SGHNT and CDR2 is YYREEE (reference sequence). V lost 8 bases to trimming and J lost 7 bases; unmatched junction nucleotides: 5. The CDR3 reads CASKDRANTIYF. The CDR3 DNA reads as TGTGCCAGTAAGGACAGGGCCAACACCATATATTTT. The whole variable domain, remainder taken from reference TRBV5-4 and TRBJ1-3, is ETGVTQSPTHLIKTRGQQVTLRCSSQSGHNTVSWYQQALGQGPQFIFQYYREEENGRGNFPPRFSGLQFPNYSSELNVNALELDDSALYLCASKDRANTIYFGEGSWLTVV.

This clone was recorded once. The chain joins TRBV7-2 to TRBJ1-2, with TRBD1 matching 7 bases. The CDR3 runs 15 residues. From germline, CDR1 is SGHTA and CDR2 FQGNSA. The V segment lost 5 bases and the J segment 3 bases; nucleotides outside the gene matches: 9. The chain's CDR3 is CASSPGQGGDYGYTF. As DNA, the CDR3 is TGTGCCAGCAGCCCAGGGCAGGGGGGGGACTATGGCTACACCTTC.

This clone was picked up a small number of times. The chain joins TRBV5-1 to TRBJ1-1, with TRBD1 matching 8 bases. The CDR3 runs 14 residues. V dropped 4 bases and J dropped 4; count of bases not matched to a gene: 6. CDR1 and CDR2 from the germline V gene are SGHRS and YFSETQ. The CDR3 nucleotides read TGCGCCAGCAGCCATGACGGACAGGGCACTGAAGCTTTCTTT. Translated, it gives CASSHDGQGTEAFF.

This chain connects TRBV27 to TRBJ2-7; D remains unclear. The V end lost 8 bases, the J end lost 0 bases, and 11 bases lay between the germline ends. The CDR3 extends over 13 amino acids. Per germline, CDR1 MNHEY and CDR2 SMNVEV (reference sequence). DNA of the CDR3: TGTGCCAGCGGGTCCCCAAGCTCCTACGAGCAGTACGTC. Its translation: CASGSPSSYEQYV.

V is TRBV2 and J is TRBJ2-2; D gene ambiguous. The CDR3 sequence is 15 residues long. Germline V gives CDR1 SNHLY, CDR2 FYNNEI. V shed 7 bases and J shed 1 base, with 13 bases lying between them. The CDR3 reads CASKFRTMNTGELFF. CDR3 coding DNA: TGTGCCAGCAAGTTCCGGACGATGAACACCGGGGAGCTGTTTTTT.

As DNA, the CDR3 is TGTGCCAGCTCACGAGGATCTAACACCGGGGAGCTGTTTTTT. This gives the protein CASSRGSNTGELFF. The genes are TRBV18 and TRBJ2-2; D remains ambiguous. Trimming left V 4 bases short and J 2 bases short, with 8 bases between. CDR3 length equals 14 residues. The germline V gene encodes CDR1 KGHSH and CDR2 LQKENI.

This chain joins TRBV6-1 and TRBJ2-7; D gene ambiguous. Looked up from germline, CDR1 is MNHNS and CDR2 is SASEGT. V was clipped by 0 bases and J by 5 bases, with 14 bases between them. The CDR3 spans 15 residues. CDR3 coding DNA: TGTGCCAGCAGTGAAGCTCCACGAGACATCCACGAGCAGTACGTC. It translates to CASSEAPRDIHEQYV.

V and J are TRBV14 and TRBJ2-5, with 8 nucleotides matching TRBD2. Per germline, CDR1 SGHDN and CDR2 FVKESK. This CDR3 spans 14 amino acids. J gave up 4 bases and V 1 base, and 2 bases lay outside the gene matches. Here the CDR3 reads CASSQGGRSETQYF. CDR3 coding DNA: TGTGCCAGCAGCCAAGGCGGGAGGTCAGAGACCCAGTACTTC.

The chain couples TRBV7-2 to TRBJ2-5; 9 nucleotides align to TRBD2. The CDR3 consists of 15 residues. Germline CDR1 reads SGHTA; CDR2 reads FQGNSA. The V and J ends lost 2 bases and 7 bases, in that order; junction bases with no gene match: 8. The CDR3 coding sequence is TGTGCCAGCAGCTTAATGCGGGAGGGGGCCCGGACCCAGTACTTC. Its protein is CASSLMREGARTQYF.

V is TRBV25-1 and J is TRBJ2-1; 8 bases fit TRBD2. The CDR3 runs 16 residues. Germline V gene lookup returns CDR1 MGHDK and CDR2 SYGVNS. J was trimmed by 6 bases and V by 5 bases; bases with no gene match: 12. CDR3 sequence reads: CASSTSSGWGGNEQFF. The CDR3 region has the DNA TGTGCCAGCAGTACTTCTAGCGGGTGGGGTGGCAATGAGCAGTTCTTC.

About this clone itself: A junction end diverges from the germline sequence, so it may reflect a read error. V gene TRBV6-5 combines with J gene TRBJ2-4; D might be TRBD1 (8 bases). CDR1 MNHEY and CDR2 SVGAGI come from the germline V gene. This CDR3 is built from 16 residues. CDR3 coding DNA: TGTGCCGGCAGTTCTGGCGGGAGCCAGGGGGCGAACATTCAGTACTTC. It yields the protein CAGSSGGSQGANIQYF.

The J gene is TRBJ1-2, the V gene TRBV28; D uncertain. V was trimmed by 2 bases and J by 2 bases, leaving 9 bases between them. Looked up from germline, CDR1 is MDHEN and CDR2 is SYDVKM. The CDR3 sequence is 14 residues long. The CDR3 here is CASSLGNINYGYTF. The DNA for the CDR3 is TGTGCCAGCAGTTTAGGTAACATCAACTATGGCTACACCTTC.

The chain couples TRBV4-2 to TRBJ1-3; no definite D call. Per germline, CDR1 LGHNA and CDR2 YNFKEQ. The CDR3 extends over 13 amino acids. Trimming pared 1 base from V and 0 bases from J, leaving 1 base between. CDR3 in DNA: TGTGCCAGCAGCCAAGCCTCTGGAAACACCATATATTTT. It yields the protein CASSQASGNTIYF.

The chain has TRBV5-1 and TRBJ2-5; perhaps TRBD2 as D (7 bases). CDR1 and CDR2 from the germline V gene are SGHRS and YFSETQ. Trimming left V 0 bases short and J 5 bases short, with 17 bases between. The CDR3 runs to 16 residues. CDR3 region: CASSLEGGVFRETQYF. CDR3 nucleotides: TGCGCCAGCAGCTTGGAAGGGGGGGTTTTTCGGGAGACCCAGTACTTC.

V usage is TRBV12-1 and J usage is TRBJ1-6; the table's D gene call, TRBD1, was not cross checked with the DNA. TRBV12-1 is reported as a pseudogene. The CDR3 sequence is 15 residues long. The CDR3 region is CASLEVDTLNSPLHF. CDR3 DNA: TGTGCCAGCCTTGAAGTGGACACTCTTAATTCACCCCTCCACTTT.

V usage is TRBV7-9 and J usage is TRBJ2-1; D may be TRBD2 (5 bases). This CDR3 has 14 residues. Germline loops: CDR1 SEHNR, CDR2 FQNEAQ (reference sequence). The germline V and J ends were trimmed by 4 bases and 8 bases, with 15 bases remaining between them. The CDR3 loop reads CASSSQDYRDEQFF. The CDR3 DNA reads TGTGCCAGCAGCTCCCAAGACTACCGCGATGAGCAGTTCTTC.